Presented here are 28 T cell receptor beta chains from one specimen sequenced in a study of cytomegalovirus exposure and HLA in healthy donors. Amplification used 60 Vbeta primers and 13 Jbeta primers. Assay used: immunoSEQ multiplex PCR; TCRdb lists only in-frame clones, some missing. The sample comprises about 130,000 clones, around 74% of which are singletons, and roughly 3% rests with the top ten. Material: PBMCs. The origin of the receptors is a man younger than 45 in good health and CMV-seronegative.

The genes are TRBV5-1 and TRBJ2-5; perhaps TRBD1 as D (5 bases). V lost 5 bases and J 4 bases, leaving 18 bases between the germline ends. This CDR3 region has 15 residues. CDR1 SGHRS and CDR2 YFSETQ come from the germline V gene. CDR3 in amino acids: CASSQLKGEGETQYF. The CDR3 coding sequence is TGCGCCAGCAGTCAATTGAAAGGGGAAGGAGAGACCCAGTACTTC.

The chain uses TRBV6-5 and TRBJ2-7; 8 positions agree with TRBD1. The CDR3 runs 12 residues. Germline V gene lookup returns CDR1 MNHEY and CDR2 SVGAGI. Losses at the gene ends were 5 bases for V and 6 bases for J; bases not matched to a gene: 3. The CDR3 region has the DNA TGTGCCAGCAGTCACAGGGGGACCGAGCAGTACTTC. Amino acid sequence: CASSHRGTEQYF.

A few counts support this clone. This chain joins TRBV7-9 and TRBJ1-6; D ambiguous. Trimming stripped 5 bases from V and 8 bases from J, with 7 bases between. From germline, CDR1 is SEHNR and CDR2 FQNEAQ (reference sequence). CDR3 length equals 12 residues. The CDR3 loop is CASSVTDSPLHF. The CDR3 DNA reads as TGTGCCAGCAGCGTCACTGATTCACCCCTCCACTTT.

V and J are TRBV9 and TRBJ1-6; D perhaps matches TRBD1 (5 bases). This CDR3 has 15 amino acids. Between the trimmed V and J ends, which lost 4 bases and 8 bases, there was a span of 16 bases. Germline CDR1 reads SGDLS; CDR2 reads YYNGEE. As DNA, the CDR3 is TGTGCCAGCAGCTCGAGCGGGGGATCAGATTCACCCCTCCACTTT. This codes for CASSSSGGSDSPLHF.

V is TRBV14 and J is TRBJ1-1; D unresolved. Trimming pared 4 bases from V and 3 bases from J, leaving 9 bases between. Germline V gives CDR1 SGHDN, CDR2 FVKESK. The CDR3 consists of 13 residues. DNA for the CDR3: TGTGCCAGCAGCCTCATGGGAGACACTGAAGCTTTCTTT. Translation: CASSLMGDTEAFF.

V and J are TRBV13 and TRBJ2-3, with 10 bases aligning to TRBD2. Germline lookup yields CDR1 PRHDT and CDR2 FYEKMQ (reference sequence). J was trimmed by 2 bases and V by 0 bases; bases with no gene match: 2. The CDR3 is made up of 16 amino acids. The CDR3 here is CASSLGLAGLTDTQYF. CDR3 bases: TGTGCCAGCAGCTTAGGACTAGCGGGACTCACAGATACGCAGTATTTT.

This sequence joins TRBV5-6 and TRBJ2-1; possibly TRBD2 for D (6 bases). The germline V gene encodes CDR1 SGHDT and CDR2 YYEEEE. The CDR3 is made up of 14 amino acids. The V and J ends lost 1 base and 3 bases respectively, with 8 bases between them. The CDR3 DNA reads TGTGCCAGCAGCTTGCCGGACTACTACAATGAGCAGTTCTTC. Translating it yields CASSLPDYYNEQFF.

This chain joins TRBV10-2 and TRBJ2-7; a possible D gene is TRBD1 (5 bases). Trimming took 6 bases from V and 2 from J, leaving 8 bases between them. CDR3 length: 12 amino acids. Germline assignment: CDR1 WSHSY and CDR2 SAAADI. The chain's CDR3 is CASSTQAYEQYF. In nucleotides, the CDR3 is TGCGCCAGCAGCACACAGGCCTACGAGCAGTACTTC.

This clone was seen only a few times. The chain is built from TRBV6-5 and TRBJ1-3; TRBD1 is a possible D gene (6 bases). V lost 5 bases to trimming and J lost 0 bases, with 11 bases between them. There are 15 residues in the CDR3. Germline V lookup: CDR1 MNHEY, CDR2 SVGAGI. DNA for the CDR3: TGTGCCAGCAGTCCCACGGACAGCTCTGGAAACACCATATATTTT. Its protein product is CASSPTDSSGNTIYF.

This chain uses TRBV5-1 with TRBJ1-4; 7 bases align to TRBD1. Germline CDR1 SGHRS, CDR2 YFSETQ. J was trimmed by 8 bases and V by 0 bases; bases with no gene match: 4. The CDR3 is 14 amino acids. The CDR3 region is CASSLGQGPEKLFF. The CDR3 DNA reads TGCGCCAGCAGCTTGGGACAGGGACCGGAAAAACTGTTTTTT.

This sequence joins TRBV30 and TRBJ1-2, with D perhaps matching TRBD1 (5 bases). The CDR3 is 15 amino acids. Germline-derived CDR1 and CDR2 are GTSNPN and SVGIG (reference sequence). The ends were cut back, 2 bases at V and 8 bases at J, with 21 bases in the middle. As DNA, the CDR3 is TGTGCCTGGAGTCGGGGCGGGGGACTGGTTTGGGGCTACACCTTC. Translated: CAWSRGGGLVWGYTF. Drawing the rest from reference TRBV30 and TRBJ1-2, the complete variable domain is SQTIHQWPATLVQPVGSPLSLECTVEGTSNPNLYWYRQAAGRGLQLLFYSVGIGQISSEVPQNLSASRPQDRQFILSSKKLLLSDSGFYLCAWSRGGGLVWGYTFGSGTRLTVV.

The V gene is TRBV30, the J gene TRBJ1-4, with TRBD1 matching over 7 bases. Germline V lookup: CDR1 GTSNPN, CDR2 SVGIG (reference sequence). The CDR3 is 15 amino acids. The trim removed 1 base at V and 7 bases at J, leaving 9 bases unmatched. This chain's CDR3 is CAWSGQGLFGEKLFF. As DNA, the CDR3 is TGTGCCTGGAGTGGACAGGGCCTGTTCGGTGAAAAACTGTTTTTT.

This chain joins TRBV15 and TRBJ1-4, with TRBD1 identical over 7 bases. The CDR3 sequence is 15 residues long. Trimming at V came to 5 bases and at J to 7 bases, leaving 10 bases not matched to a gene. Per the germline V gene, CDR1 is LNHNV and CDR2 is YYDKDF (reference sequence). For the CDR3, the DNA is TGTGCCACCAGCGTGACAGGGTTTTCTTCTGAAAAACTGTTTTTT. Its protein is CATSVTGFSSEKLFF.

The genes are TRBV7-2 and TRBJ1-2; no definite D call. The CDR3 has 16 amino acids. In germline, CDR1 is SGHTA, CDR2 FQGNSA. Trimming took off 1 base at V and 0 bases at J, with 12 bases between the two ends. Written as DNA, the CDR3 is TGTGCCAGCAGCTTAGGGAGGGCAGCCACTAACTATGGCTACACCTTC. Translated: CASSLGRAATNYGYTF.

The chain recombines TRBV18 with TRBJ2-7; D gene unclear. The length of the CDR3 is 15 residues. Trimming removed 0 bases from V and 3 bases from J, with 12 bases in between. From germline, CDR1 is KGHSH and CDR2 LQKENI. CDR3 nucleotides: TGTGCCAGCTCACCACCATCGGGTCAGAACTACGAGCAGTACTTC. Encoded protein: CASSPPSGQNYEQYF.

The rearrangement links TRBV4-2 to TRBJ2-2; D is uncertain. CDR3 length: 16 residues. CDR1 is LGHNA and CDR2 is YNFKEQ in the germline V gene. The ends were cut back, 5 bases at V and 3 bases at J, with 16 bases in the middle. CDR3 residues: CASSLKAAEDTGELFF. The CDR3 DNA follows: TGTGCCAGCAGCTTAAAGGCGGCAGAAGACACCGGGGAGCTGTTTTTT.

This rearrangement joins TRBV6-1 to TRBJ2-7, with 9 bases matching TRBD1. Germline trimming cut 3 bases from V and 3 bases from J; bases unmatched to any gene: 6. CDR1 MNHNS and CDR2 SASEGT come from the germline V gene. This CDR3 has 15 amino acids. In DNA, the CDR3 is TGTGCCAGCAGTGAGCCGGGACAGGGCTTCTACGAGCAGTACTTC. It yields the protein CASSEPGQGFYEQYF.

The chain carries TRBV5-6 and TRBJ2-7, with D maybe TRBD2 (5 bases). The CDR3 has 15 amino acids. Looked up from germline, CDR1 is SGHDT and CDR2 is YYEEEE. V lost 6 bases, J lost 7 bases, and 23 bases lay in between. The CDR3 DNA is TGTGCCAGCACCTTTAGCGTATCCCTCGGTAGGGAGCAGTACTTC. It encodes CASTFSVSLGREQYF. The complete variable domain, with remaining parts taken from reference TRBV5-6 and TRBJ2-7, reads DAGVTQSPTHLIKTRGQQVTLRCSPKSGHDTVSWYQQALGQGPQFIFQYYEEEERQRGNFPDRFSGHQFPNYSSELNVNALLLGDSALYLCASTFSVSLGREQYFGPGTRLTVT.

The chain has TRBV11-2 and TRBJ1-1; D possibly corresponds to TRBD1 (6 bases). Germline CDR1 is SGHAT and CDR2 is FQNNGV. The CDR3 has 14 residues. V lost 3 bases to trimming and J lost 4 bases, with 12 bases between them. The CDR3 bases are TGTGCCAGCAGCTTCACCAGGGGTTCCACTGAAGCTTTCTTT. Translation: CASSFTRGSTEAFF.

This clone was picked up a small number of times. The chain employs TRBV6-5 and TRBJ1-1; no clear D gene. The CDR3 has 13 amino acids. Trimming took off 7 bases at V and 0 bases at J, with 9 bases between the two ends. CDR1 and CDR2 from the germline V gene are MNHEY and SVGAGI. The CDR3: CASTPKLNTEAFF. The DNA for the CDR3 is TGTGCCAGCACCCCCAAGCTGAACACTGAAGCTTTCTTT.

This clone was recorded only once. The CDR3 coding sequence is TGTGCCAGCAGTTACGCGGCAGGGTGGAGTAACTATGGCTACACCTTC. This translates into CASSYAAGWSNYGYTF. This chain connects TRBV6-5 to TRBJ1-2; a weak D match, TRBD1 (5 bases). V lost 2 bases and J lost 1, with 14 bases in between. In germline, CDR1 is MNHEY, CDR2 SVGAGI. The CDR3 spans 16 residues.

This clone was seen just once. The chain is built from TRBV4-3 and TRBJ2-3; 11 nucleotides align to TRBD2. Looked up from germline, CDR1 is LGHNA and CDR2 is YSLEER. The J segment lost 4 bases and the V segment lost 1 base, leaving 10 bases of the junction unmatched. The CDR3 sequence is 18 residues long. The CDR3, as DNA: TGCGCCAGCAGCCAAGGCCTAGCGGGGGGCCGCGGGGCAGATACGCAGTATTTT. Its translation: CASSQGLAGGRGADTQYF.

V is TRBV5-1 and J is TRBJ1-1; TRBD1 might be the D (5 bases). The V and J ends lost 0 bases and 6 bases respectively, with 12 bases between them. The CDR3 consists of 14 residues. CDR1 SGHRS and CDR2 YFSETQ come from the germline V gene. The CDR3 bases are TGCGCCAGCAGCTTGGGTGGGGGGTTCGCTGAAGCTTTCTTT. The encoded protein is CASSLGGGFAEAFF.

The chain joins TRBV11-2 to TRBJ2-3; 13 bases fit TRBD2. The CDR3 totals 15 residues. Germline loops: CDR1 SGHAT, CDR2 FQNNGV. After removal of 6 bases from V and 7 bases from J, the junction contained 7 bases not matched to a gene. This CDR3 is CASRGLAGSGNTQYF. Written as DNA, the CDR3 is TGTGCCAGCAGGGGACTAGCGGGGAGTGGGAATACGCAGTATTTT.

This clone was observed a few times. The CDR3, as DNA: TGTGCCAGCAGGGGACCGGAGGGAGACACTGAAGCTTTCTTT. Protein: CASRGPEGDTEAFF. The V and J genes are TRBV2 and TRBJ1-1, with a weak D call TRBD1 (5 bases). The CDR3 runs to 14 residues. Germline V lookup: CDR1 SNHLY, CDR2 FYNNEI. Trimming cost V 6 bases and J 3 bases, with 14 bases left between them.

The gene calls are TRBV15 and TRBJ2-7, with D uncertain. Germline CDR1 LNHNV, CDR2 YYDKDF (reference sequence). The CDR3 is 16 amino acids. The germline V and J ends were trimmed by 1 base and 4 bases, with 17 bases remaining between them. CDR3: CATSRARARVGYEQYF. The CDR3 region has the DNA TGTGCCACCAGCAGAGCCCGCGCCCGGGTCGGGTACGAGCAGTACTTC.

In its sample, this clone was seen once. The chain couples TRBV25-1 to TRBJ2-5; the D gene is possibly TRBD2 (5 bases). Germline assignment: CDR1 MGHDK and CDR2 SYGVNS. V was shortened by 8 bases and J by 5 bases, with 15 bases between the two germline ends. This CDR3 comprises 13 residues. Written as DNA, the CDR3 is TGTGCCAGCGCGGGTCGGGTCTTCGAGACCCAGTACTTC. It encodes CASAGRVFETQYF.

This clone was counted a single time. The chain uses TRBV5-1 and TRBJ2-2; TRBD2 agrees at 7 bases. J gave up 6 bases and V 3 bases, and 5 bases lay outside the gene matches. CDR3 length equals 14 residues. CDR1 and CDR2 from the germline V gene are SGHRS and YFSETQ. CDR3 protein: CASSSALAAGELFF. The CDR3 coding sequence is TGCGCCAGCAGCTCGGCTCTAGCGGCCGGGGAGCTGTTTTTT.